This TCR beta chain was recorded in a study of cytotoxic CD8 clonotypes in ibrutinib-treated CLL. Study in general: Treatment had run for a median about 12 months, range 6 to 36, when response samples were taken. Study results and limitations: At progression, clonality fell back toward baseline after rising at ibrutinib response. Baseline values of clonality outstripped age-matched healthy donors and followed circulating CD8+ T-cell counts.

Cryopreserved PBMCs yielded 1.5 to 2 micrograms of genomic DNA for TCR beta libraries. Trimming took 5 bases from V and 6 from J; bases not matched to a gene: 13. Germline lookup yields CDR1 PRHDT and CDR2 FYEKMQ (reference sequence). The CDR3 consists of 16 residues. Sequenced by immunoSEQ multiplex PCR; TCRdb stores in-frame clones only, minus some. Of 150,000 or so clones detected, approximately 80% appear once; the ten largest clones hold just over 5%. In the case of this clone: Its antigen is unknown.

The TCR sequence derives from a human donor with chronic lymphocytic leukemia. The V and J genes are TRBV13 and TRBJ2-3; 8 nucleotides align to TRBD2. Here the sequenced sample was PBMCs, taken after 24 months of ibrutinib treatment. DNA for the CDR3: TGTGCCAGCAGCCCCCCCCTGGCGGGAGGTGGGGATACGCAGTATTTT. Translation: CASSPPLAGGGDTQYF.